The 18 T cell receptor beta chains below come from one sample, sequenced in a study of CD4+ T cells in melanoma. The method was immunoSEQ multiplex PCR; TCRdb's version includes in-frame clones alone and lacks a portion of them. This sample has about 50,000 clones; nearly 90% occur once, and the top ten carry roughly 10%. The specimen was peripheral blood. These receptors were taken from a human donor with melanoma.

The CDR3: CASSQDSMRGANQPQHF. The CDR3 DNA reads TGTGCCAGCAGCCAAGATTCGATGAGGGGGGCCAATCAGCCCCAGCATTTT. V and J are TRBV4-2 and TRBJ1-5, with D possibly being TRBD1 (6 bases). With 0 bases removed from V and 3 bases from J, the gap between germline ends came to 15 bases. This CDR3 has 17 amino acids. In germline, CDR1 is LGHNA, CDR2 YNFKEQ.

V gene TRBV21-1 combines with J gene TRBJ2-6. TRBV21-1 represents a pseudogene. The CDR3 has 18 amino acids. In nucleotides, the CDR3 is TGTGCCAGCAGCAAAGGGGGTGTGAGGGGCTCTGGGGCCAACGTCCTGACTTTC. This sequence encodes CASSKGGVRGSGANVLTF.

V and J are TRBV2 and TRBJ1-1, with 9 bases identical to TRBD1. Germline-derived CDR1 and CDR2 are SNHLY and FYNNEI. V lost 6 bases, J lost 4 bases, and 6 bases stayed unmatched. This CDR3 has 14 residues. The CDR3, as DNA: TGTGCCAGCAGCAACAGGGGGCAAGGCACTGAAGCTTTCTTT. It translates to CASSNRGQGTEAFF.

This clone was recorded once. This chain joins TRBV6-1 and TRBJ2-7; D is possibly TRBD1 or TRBD2 (5 bases each). This CDR3 has 13 amino acids. Trimming left V 2 bases short and J 6 bases short, with 11 bases between. CDR1 MNHNS and CDR2 SASEGT come from the germline V gene. The CDR3 loop is CASSEWGPSEQYF. The CDR3 nucleotides are TGTGCCAGCAGTGAATGGGGACCTTCCGAGCAGTACTTC.

This clone is a singleton in its sample. One end of the junction is discordant with germline, which a read error may explain. CDR3 amino acids: CASSIPGATYEQCF. CDR3 nucleotides: TGTGCCAGTAGTATACCGGGCGCCACCTACGAGCAGTGCTTC. V and J are TRBV19 and TRBJ2-7; D unresolved. There are 14 residues in the CDR3. Germline CDR1 reads LNHDA; CDR2 reads SQIVND (reference sequence). The full variable domain, its missing parts supplied by reference TRBV19 and TRBJ2-7, is DGGITQSPKYLFRKEGQNVTLSCEQNLNHDAMYWYRQDPGQGLRLIYYSQIVNDFQKGDIAEGYSVSREKKESFPLTVTSAQKNPTAFYLCASSIPGATYEQCFGPGTRLTVT.

The J gene is TRBJ2-4, the V gene TRBV6-1; D is uncertain. CDR1 and CDR2 (germline): MNHNS, SASEGT. The CDR3 is 13 amino acids. CDR3 loop: CAISRLAKNIQYF. In DNA form, the CDR3 reads TGTGCGATCAGCCGACTAGCCAAAAACATTCAGTACTTC.

This chain links TRBV4-2 with TRBJ2-7; D gene uncertain. Germline values: CDR1 LGHNA, CDR2 YNFKEQ. The ends were cut back, 4 bases at V and 2 bases at J, with 21 bases in the middle. The CDR3 sequence is 17 residues long. The CDR3 coding sequence is TGTGCCAGCAGCCTTTCTCCCCAGGCGGCCCGGGCCTACGAGCAGTACTTC. This gives the protein CASSLSPQAARAYEQYF.

This clone was found a few times. The chain recombines TRBV13 with TRBJ2-7; 7 bases align to TRBD1. The CDR3 is made up of 14 amino acids. J was trimmed by 3 bases and V by 5 bases; bases with no gene match: 7. Per germline, CDR1 PRHDT and CDR2 FYEKMQ (reference sequence). CDR3 protein: CASSPRDRLYEQYF. The CDR3 bases are TGTGCCAGCAGCCCCCGGGACAGACTCTACGAGCAGTACTTC.

The gene calls are TRBV18 and TRBJ2-5; D gene ambiguous. CDR3 length equals 13 residues. V shed 7 bases and J shed 2 bases, with 11 bases lying between them. The germline V gene has CDR1 KGHSH and CDR2 LQKENI. In DNA form, the CDR3 reads TGTGCCAGCTTCGCGGTCAGACAAGAGACCCAGTACTTC. It translates to CASFAVRQETQYF.

The rearrangement joins TRBV19 to TRBJ1-1, with TRBD1 matching over 9 bases. V shed 4 bases and J 8 bases; nucleotides not matched to a gene: 11. The CDR3 runs to 15 residues. CDR1 is LNHDA, CDR2 SQIVND, per germline (reference sequence). In DNA, the CDR3 is TGTGCCAGTAGTAACACACAGGGGGCAAGATCCGAAGCTTTCTTT. Protein product: CASSNTQGARSEAFF.

This clone was observed once. The chain carries TRBV27 and TRBJ1-5; TRBD1 matches at 7 bases. Germline CDR1 MNHEY, CDR2 SMNVEV (reference sequence). The V gene end was trimmed by 5 bases and the J gene end by 5 bases; junction bases not matched to a gene: 9. The CDR3 has 15 residues. CDR3 amino acids: CASSEDRNPDQPQHF. In DNA form, the CDR3 reads TGTGCCAGCAGTGAGGACAGGAACCCCGATCAGCCCCAGCATTTT.

The chain joins TRBV6-1 to TRBJ1-1; D not resolved. V lost 1 base and J 4 bases, leaving 7 bases between the germline ends. The CDR3 sequence is 13 residues long. Germline V gives CDR1 MNHNS, CDR2 SASEGT. For the CDR3, the DNA is TGTGCCAGCAGTGAAGGGAGGTTCACTGAAGCTTTCTTT. Protein: CASSEGRFTEAFF.

Relative to its sample, this clone is medium-sized. The V gene is TRBV6-5, the J gene TRBJ2-2, with D hard to call. The CDR3 spans 15 residues. Germline V gene lookup returns CDR1 MNHEY and CDR2 SVGAGI. V gave up 5 bases and J gave up 3 bases, with 13 bases separating them. The CDR3 region has the DNA TGTGCCAGCAGTAACCCAGCAATAGACACCGGGGAGCTGTTTTTT. Residues: CASSNPAIDTGELFF.

CDR3 loop: CASSSRRGLSGANVLTF. The CDR3 nucleotides are TGTGCCAGCAGCTCCCGAAGGGGCCTCTCTGGGGCCAACGTCCTGACTTTC. This chain connects TRBV5-6 to TRBJ2-6, with D perhaps TRBD1 (5 bases). CDR3 length: 17 amino acids. Trimming cost V 3 bases and J 0 bases, with 13 bases left between them. CDR1 and CDR2 from the germline V gene are SGHDT and YYEEEE.

This clone was seen only once. The chain employs TRBV30 and TRBJ2-7; no clear D. V lost 1 base to trimming and J lost 2 bases, with 6 bases between them. CDR3 size: 12 residues. Looked up from germline, CDR1 is GTSNPN and CDR2 is SVGIG (reference sequence). The CDR3 region has the DNA TGTGCCTGGAGTGGGCAGGCCTACGAGCAGTACTTC. It encodes CAWSGQAYEQYF.

J is TRBJ2-7 and V is TRBV27; D is unclear. The CDR3 loop spans 12 amino acids. Trimming shortened V by 6 bases and J by 2 bases, and 8 bases separated the two germline ends. Germline V gene data show CDR1 as MNHEY and CDR2 as SMNVEV (reference sequence). The CDR3, as DNA: TGTGCCAGCAGGACCTTCCCCTACGAGCAGTACTTC. Protein product: CASRTFPYEQYF.

Here the CDR3 DNA reads TGTGCCAGCAGCTTCCCCCGGACAGGCCCCTACGAGCAGTACTTC. Its protein is CASSFPRTGPYEQYF. V gene TRBV5-6 combines with J gene TRBJ2-7; 7 bases map to TRBD1. The V gene's germline CDR1 is SGHDT and CDR2 YYEEEE. The trim removed 2 bases at V and 2 bases at J, leaving 7 bases unmatched. This CDR3 has 15 residues.

The genes are TRBV6-5 and TRBJ2-1, with a weak D call TRBD2 (5 bases). Germline CDR1 and CDR2: MNHEY and SVGAGI. The CDR3 covers 16 residues. V lost 2 bases, J lost 0 bases, and 11 bases lay in between. CDR3 DNA sequence: TGTGCCAGCAGTTACACCCCGGGGAGCTCCTACAATGAGCAGTTCTTC. Amino acids: CASSYTPGSSYNEQFF.